This T cell receptor beta chain stems from a study of shared clonotypes between healthy human individuals. Turning to the study itself: A donor's plate count was three for CD4 naive and three for CD4 memory; CD8 naive had two and CD8 memory one.

CD8 cells regarded as naive lacked CD45RO, were positively chosen for CCR7, and omitted terminally differentiated effector memory CD45RA+ cells. Donors were Caucasian adults residing in Nashville, Tennessee, USA. CDR1 is MNHEY, CDR2 SVGAGI, per germline. V was shortened by 0 bases and J by 2 bases, with 10 bases between the two germline ends. The CDR3 is 16 amino acids. At the deep level, the assay was run. Sequenced by immunoSEQ multiplex PCR; TCRdb stores in-frame clones only, minus some. The sample includes about 2 million clones, around 96% seen only once; the top ten take about 1.1%. The sample was naive CD8+ T cells sorted from blood. This sequence joins TRBV6-5 and TRBJ2-2; D uncertain. This receptor was taken from a man between 18 and 29 years old in good health. This CDR3 is CASSYSYGFNTGELFF. DNA of the CDR3: TGTGCCAGCAGTTACTCCTACGGGTTCAACACCGGGGAGCTGTTTTTT.